Each of the 20 T cell receptor beta chains below was sequenced from the same sample in a study of shared clonotypes between healthy human individuals. TCRdb's table, derived via immunoSEQ multiplex PCR, lists solely in-frame clones and lacks some. The sample lists about 680,000 clones, 55% to 85% occurring once. Sequencing was done on a sample of memory CD4+ T cells sorted from blood. Regarding subset: CD45RA-negative fraction. The receptors were sampled from a young woman in good health.

This clone turned up a few times. J is TRBJ1-4 and V is TRBV16; 7 bases fit TRBD1. V lost 6 bases to trimming and J lost 5 bases; unmatched junction nucleotides: 9. This CDR3 comprises 15 residues. The germline V gene encodes CDR1 KGHSY and CDR2 FQNENV. The CDR3, as DNA: TGTGCCAGCAGAAAACCGGGACAGCAGAATGAAAAACTGTTTTTT. It yields the protein CASRKPGQQNEKLFF.

The V call is TRBV2, the J call TRBJ2-7; 9 bases fit TRBD1. After removal of 6 bases from V and 4 bases from J, the junction contained 10 bases not matched to a gene. CDR3 length: 15 residues. The germline CDR1 and CDR2 sequences are SNHLY and FYNNEI. The CDR3 DNA follows: TGTGCCAGCAGGGGTAGACAGGGGGAGGGATACGAGCAGTACTTC. Translating it yields CASRGRQGEGYEQYF.

This chain connects TRBV19 to TRBJ1-2; the D gene is possibly TRBD1 (5 bases). V was pared by 9 bases and J by 4 bases, with 21 bases between. Germline V lookup: CDR1 LNHDA, CDR2 SQIVND (reference sequence). This CDR3 region has 15 residues. CDR3 in DNA: TGTGCCAGACATAATCGAGGGGTGTTCTCCTATGGCTACACCTTC. Its protein product is CARHNRGVFSYGYTF.

The chain recombines TRBV28 with TRBJ1-1; 8 nucleotides agree with TRBD1. The J segment lost 0 bases and the V segment lost 6 bases, leaving 9 bases of the junction unmatched. From germline, CDR1 is MDHEN and CDR2 SYDVKM. CDR3 size: 16 residues. CDR3 DNA sequence: TGTGCCAGCAGGTTGGGGACAGGCAATCTGAACACTGAAGCTTTCTTT. Protein sequence: CASRLGTGNLNTEAFF.

This clone was detected a few times. The chain has TRBV14 and TRBJ2-5; 12 bases fit TRBD2. Germline trimming cut 0 bases from V and 5 bases from J; bases unmatched to any gene: 13. The CDR3 spans 19 residues. Germline CDR1 and CDR2: SGHDN and FVKESK. The CDR3 DNA follows: TGTGCCAGCAGCCAAGATCGTGGACTAGCGGGGTACGGGTTTGAGACCCAGTACTTC. This gives the protein CASSQDRGLAGYGFETQYF. The variable domain in full, completed from reference TRBV14 and TRBJ2-5, reads EAGVTQFPSHSVIEKGQTVTLRCDPISGHDNLYWYRRVMGKEIKFLLHFVKESKQDESGMPNNRFLAERTGGTYSTLKVQPAELEDSGVYFCASSQDRGLAGYGFETQYFGPGTRLLVL.

The gene calls are TRBV25-1 and TRBJ2-7, with 7 bases matching TRBD1. The CDR3 loop spans 15 amino acids. V shed 1 base and J 0 bases; nucleotides not matched to a gene: 3. Germline loops: CDR1 MGHDK, CDR2 SYGVNS. CDR3 sequence reads: CASSESGQSSYEQYF. For the CDR3, the DNA is TGTGCCAGCAGTGAATCGGGACAGAGCTCCTACGAGCAGTACTTC.

This clone was recorded once. The rearrangement joins TRBV28 to TRBJ2-7; a possible D gene is TRBD1 (6 bases). From germline, CDR1 is MDHEN and CDR2 SYDVKM. The CDR3 is made up of 14 amino acids. The V end was cut by 6 bases, the J end by 1 base, with 13 bases between. CDR3 coding DNA: TGTGCCAGCAGGCGTCAGCAGGGGTCCTACGAGCAGTACTTC. This codes for CASRRQQGSYEQYF.

The chain carries TRBV5-6 and TRBJ2-3; 7 bases fit TRBD2. The germline CDR1 and CDR2 sequences are SGHDT and YYEEEE. The junction had 11 bases not matched to a gene; V was cut back by 2 bases and J by 5 bases. This CDR3 is built from 16 residues. The CDR3 region is CASSFGAGWGGDTQYF. CDR3 in DNA: TGTGCCAGCAGCTTTGGAGCGGGATGGGGTGGAGATACGCAGTATTTT.

The rearrangement joins TRBV4-2 to TRBJ2-7, with 8 bases aligning to TRBD2. The CDR3 extends over 18 amino acids. CDR1 and CDR2 from the germline V gene are LGHNA and YNFKEQ. V shed 4 bases and J 0 bases; nucleotides not matched to a gene: 14. CDR3 residues: CASSRLPSGSDSSYEQYF. The CDR3 coding sequence is TGTGCCAGCAGCCGATTGCCTAGCGGGTCGGATAGCTCCTACGAGCAGTACTTC.

This rearrangement joins TRBV10-3 to TRBJ1-2; D is perhaps TRBD1 (6 bases). Trimming removed 3 bases from V and 0 bases from J, with 11 bases in between. Germline V gives CDR1 ENHRY, CDR2 SYGVKD. The CDR3 runs 15 residues. CDR3 loop: CAISDATGANYGYTF. The CDR3 DNA follows: TGTGCCATCAGTGACGCGACAGGTGCTAACTATGGCTACACCTTC.

This clone appeared a single time. The rearrangement links TRBV7-9 to TRBJ1-2; no definite D call. CDR3 length equals 15 residues. In germline, CDR1 is SEHNR, CDR2 FQNEAQ (reference sequence). Between the trimmed V and J ends, which lost 1 base and 1 base, there was a span of 10 bases. For the CDR3, the DNA is TGTGCCAGCAGCTTAGGGTCAACAGATAACTATGGCTACACCTTC. Translation: CASSLGSTDNYGYTF.

The chain recombines TRBV7-3 with TRBJ2-1, with 13 bases matching TRBD2. V shed 5 bases and J 6 bases; nucleotides not matched to a gene: 1. This CDR3 comprises 14 residues. Germline assignment: CDR1 SGHTA and CDR2 FQGTGA. DNA of the CDR3: TGTGCCAGCAGCACTAGCGGGAGGGCCAATGAGCAGTTCTTC. Protein: CASSTSGRANEQFF. Based on the CDR3 plus reference TRBV7-3 and TRBJ2-1, the full variable domain is GAGVSQTPSNKVTEKGKYVELRCDPISGHTALYWYRQSLGQGPEFLIYFQGTGAADDSGLPNDRFFAVRPEGSVSTLKIQRTERGDSAVYLCASSTSGRANEQFFGPGTRLTVL.

The V call is TRBV5-1, the J call TRBJ2-3; D is uncertain. Trimming pared 1 base from V and 0 bases from J, leaving 6 bases between. Germline-derived CDR1 and CDR2 are SGHRS and YFSETQ. This CDR3 region has 14 residues. CDR3 DNA sequence: TGCGCCAGCAGCTTGACGGGCAGCACAGATACGCAGTATTTT. Protein: CASSLTGSTDTQYF.

The chain joins TRBV19 to TRBJ2-1; TRBD2 matches 11 bases. The V and J ends lost 7 bases and 7 bases, in that order; junction bases with no gene match: 15. CDR1 and CDR2 from the germline V gene are LNHDA and SQIVND (reference sequence). The CDR3 extends over 17 amino acids. The CDR3 DNA follows: TGTGCCAGTAAAGTGATCGCTTGGGCTAGCGGGAGGAATGAGCAGTTCTTC. Its protein is CASKVIAWASGRNEQFF.

J is TRBJ2-3 and V is TRBV9; perhaps TRBD2 as D (5 bases). This CDR3 is built from 17 residues. The V gene lost 4 bases and the J gene lost 1 base, with 19 bases spanning the gap. Germline-derived CDR1 and CDR2 are SGDLS and YYNGEE. Here the CDR3 DNA reads TGTGCCAGCAGCAAACTGGGTAGCGCCAGAGGCACAGATACGCAGTATTTT. Residues: CASSKLGSARGTDTQYF. Based on the CDR3 plus reference TRBV9 and TRBJ2-3, the full variable domain is DSGVTQTPKHLITATGQRVTLRCSPRSGDLSVYWYQQSLDQGLQFLIQYYNGEERAKGNILERFSAQQFPDLHSELNLSSLELGDSALYFCASSKLGSARGTDTQYFGPGTRLTVL.

The genes are TRBV6-6 and TRBJ2-7; TRBD2 matches at 14 bases. Trimming at V came to 2 bases and at J to 5 bases, leaving 5 bases not matched to a gene. The CDR3 length is 16 residues. Germline V gene sequence: CDR1 MNHNY, CDR2 SVGAGI (reference sequence). In DNA, the CDR3 is TGTGCCAGCAGTTACGGACTAGCGGGAGGCCCCGACGAGCAGTACTTC. It translates to CASSYGLAGGPDEQYF.

The gene calls are TRBV7-9 and TRBJ1-2; TRBD1 agrees at 8 bases. V dropped 5 bases and J dropped 5; count of bases not matched to a gene: 13. Per germline, CDR1 SEHNR and CDR2 FQNEAQ (reference sequence). This CDR3 region has 16 residues. The CDR3 sequence is CASSHSDGQGGYGYTF. The DNA of the CDR3 is TGTGCCAGCAGCCACTCTGATGGACAGGGCGGTTATGGCTACACCTTC.

This clone was seen only a few times. Other DNA sequences in this sample translate to the same CDR3. J is TRBJ1-1 and V is TRBV20-1; D call uncertain. Germline loops: CDR1 DFQATT, CDR2 SNEGSKA (reference sequence). V was shortened by 3 bases and J by 5 bases, with 7 bases between the two germline ends. CDR3 size: 11 residues. DNA for the CDR3: TGCAGTGCTAGTGGGCGGACTGAAGCTTTCTTT. It is translated as CSASGRTEAFF.

The CDR3 DNA reads TGTGCCAGCAGTTTGACAGTAACCTACGAGCAGTACTTC. This encodes CASSLTVTYEQYF. The rearrangement uses TRBV27 and TRBJ2-7; D perhaps matches TRBD1 (5 bases). The CDR3 runs 13 residues. Trimming shortened V by 3 bases and J by 2 bases, and 8 bases separated the two germline ends. In germline, CDR1 is MNHEY, CDR2 SMNVEV (reference sequence).

The sample holds a few counts of this clone. The sample carries other DNA sequences with the same CDR3. The CDR3 nucleotides read TGTGCCAGCAGTTTACGGGATACGCAGTATTTT. This gives the protein CASSLRDTQYF. The V call is TRBV28, the J call TRBJ2-3; D remains unclear. This CDR3 has 11 amino acids. Germline V gene lookup returns CDR1 MDHEN and CDR2 SYDVKM. The V gene lost 2 bases and the J gene lost 6 bases, with 3 bases spanning the gap.